Below are 31 T cell receptor beta chains sequenced from a single sample in a study of shared clonotypes between healthy human individuals. The table came from immunoSEQ multiplex PCR; TCRdb's copy has only in-frame clones and leaves some out. This sample yields over 2 million clones, of which 85% to 95% are seen a single time; 0.1% to 0.15% belongs to the top ten. Specimen: naive CD4+ T cells sorted from blood. The subset is: CD45RA+ positively selected. The receptors come from a man younger than 30 in good health.

The chain couples TRBV6-1 to TRBJ2-7; D call uncertain. CDR3 length: 14 amino acids. Trimming took off 6 bases at V and 3 bases at J, with 15 bases between the two ends. From germline, CDR1 is MNHNS and CDR2 SASEGT. CDR3 amino acids: CASRNTGSNYEQYF. Here the CDR3 DNA reads TGTGCCAGCAGGAACACGGGTTCCAACTACGAGCAGTACTTC.

CDR3 sequence reads: CASSYDRGYEQYF. Written as DNA, the CDR3 is TGTGCCAGCAGCTACGACAGAGGCTACGAGCAGTACTTC. V gene TRBV11-2 combines with J gene TRBJ2-7; possible D gene TRBD1, 5 bases. Trimming left V 4 bases short and J 3 bases short, with 10 bases between. Germline V gives CDR1 SGHAT, CDR2 FQNNGV. There are 13 residues in the CDR3. Supplemented by reference TRBV11-2 and TRBJ2-7, the full variable domain reads EAGVAQSPRYKIIEKRQSVAFWCNPISGHATLYWYQQILGQGPKLLIQFQNNGVVDDSQLPKDRFSAERLKGVDSTLKIQPAKLEDSAVYLCASSYDRGYEQYFGPGTRLTVT.

In this sample, this clone turned up once. The same CDR3 arises from other DNA sequences in this sample as well. The rearrangement links TRBV19 to TRBJ2-1; 7 positions agree with TRBD2. Germline CDR1 LNHDA, CDR2 SQIVND (reference sequence). J gave up 0 bases and V 2 bases, and 4 bases lay outside the gene matches. The CDR3 sequence is 16 residues long. The CDR3 loop is CASSISSGSSYNEQFF. CDR3 nucleotide sequence: TGTGCCAGTAGTATATCTAGCGGTAGCTCCTACAATGAGCAGTTCTTC.

This rearrangement joins TRBV7-2 to TRBJ2-7, with D maybe TRBD2 (5 bases). CDR3 length equals 14 residues. Trimming left V 0 bases short and J 5 bases short, with 11 bases between. Per the germline V gene, CDR1 is SGHTA and CDR2 is FQGNSA. CDR3 bases: TGTGCCAGCAGCTTAGCGGGGAGCTACGACGAGCAGTACTTC. This encodes CASSLAGSYDEQYF.

The chain links TRBV6-5 to TRBJ2-7; 7 bases line up with TRBD1. The V and J ends lost 1 base and 1 base, in that order; junction bases with no gene match: 4. Germline assignment: CDR1 MNHEY and CDR2 SVGAGI. This CDR3 comprises 15 residues. Written as DNA, the CDR3 is TGTGCCAGCAGTTACTACAGGGGAGCTTCCTACGAGCAGTACTTC. Translating gives CASSYYRGASYEQYF.

The V gene is TRBV5-1, the J gene TRBJ2-1; D tentatively reads TRBD1 or TRBD2 (5 bases each). The CDR3 has 15 amino acids. Germline V gives CDR1 SGHRS, CDR2 YFSETQ. The germline V and J ends were trimmed by 7 bases and 5 bases, with 19 bases remaining between them. The CDR3 DNA follows: TGCGCCAGCCAATTAGAGGGGCGCGCCGACAATGAGCAGTTCTTC. Encoded protein: CASQLEGRADNEQFF.

V usage is TRBV5-1 and J usage is TRBJ2-5; TRBD2 matches 10 bases. Per the germline V gene, CDR1 is SGHRS and CDR2 is YFSETQ. The CDR3 runs to 14 residues. The junction had 3 bases not matched to a gene; V was cut back by 3 bases and J by 4 bases. The CDR3 nucleotides are TGCGCCAGCAGCTCAGCGGGAGGGCCAGAGACCCAGTACTTC. This sequence encodes CASSSAGGPETQYF.

The chain employs TRBV18 and TRBJ2-5, with D perhaps matching TRBD1 (5 bases). The J call may be faulty, since TRBJ2-7 better matches the DNA end. The germline gives CDR1 KGHSH, CDR2 LQKENI. This CDR3 has 13 amino acids. CDR3 DNA sequence: TGTGCCAGCTCAAGGGGCAGCCCCTACGAGCAGTACTTC. It yields the protein CASSRGSPYEQYF.

J is TRBJ2-7 and V is TRBV30, with 8 bases identical to TRBD2. The CDR3 length is 14 residues. CDR1 is GTSNPN, CDR2 SVGIG, per germline (reference sequence). The V and J ends lost 2 bases and 0 bases, in that order; junction bases with no gene match: 3. The DNA of the CDR3 is TGTGCCTGGAGTCAGCGGGGGTACTCCTACGAGCAGTACTTC. This codes for CAWSQRGYSYEQYF.

The rearrangement uses TRBV5-4 and TRBJ2-5; tentatively, D is TRBD1 (5 bases). Germline values: CDR1 SGHNT, CDR2 YYREEE (reference sequence). This CDR3 contains 14 residues. The germline V and J ends were trimmed by 4 bases and 4 bases, with 14 bases remaining between them. CDR3 nucleotides: TGTGCCAGCAGCCCCCGAGACAGTAGAGAGACCCAGTACTTC. Translation: CASSPRDSRETQYF.

The rearrangement joins TRBV4-1 to TRBJ2-6; 7 bases are a match to TRBD1. Germline V gives CDR1 MGHRA, CDR2 YSYEKL. The CDR3 covers 16 residues. Trimming took 4 bases from V and 0 from J; bases not matched to a gene: 3. CDR3 sequence reads: CASSLDRDSGANVLTF. For the CDR3, the DNA is TGCGCCAGCAGCCTCGACAGGGACTCTGGGGCCAACGTCCTGACTTTC.

This clone was counted a single time. The chain couples TRBV7-9 to TRBJ2-1; D is possibly TRBD2 (6 bases). The CDR3 runs 13 residues. V was clipped by 3 bases and J by 7 bases, with 10 bases between them. The germline CDR1 and CDR2 sequences are SEHNR and FQNEAQ (reference sequence). This CDR3 is CASSFLRENEQFF. CDR3 coding DNA: TGTGCCAGCAGCTTCTTACGGGAGAATGAGCAGTTCTTC.

This CDR3 reads CASSLVLGEETQYF. The CDR3 DNA follows: TGCGCCAGCAGCTTGGTGCTAGGGGAAGAGACCCAGTACTTC. The chain employs TRBV5-1 and TRBJ2-5, with D perhaps TRBD1 (5 bases). The length of the CDR3 is 14 residues. The V end was cut by 0 bases, the J end by 3 bases, with 9 bases between. Germline V gene lookup returns CDR1 SGHRS and CDR2 YFSETQ.

J is TRBJ2-5 and V is TRBV10-3; D may be TRBD1 (6 bases). The CDR3 runs to 16 residues. V was clipped by 0 bases and J by 1 base, with 12 bases between them. Per the germline V gene, CDR1 is ENHRY and CDR2 is SYGVKD. In DNA, the CDR3 is TGTGCCATCAGTGAGTCATGGGAAGGGGGCCAAGAGACCCAGTACTTC. Its protein is CAISESWEGGQETQYF.

The chain couples TRBV7-8 to TRBJ2-7, with D uncertain. The V gene lost 8 bases and the J gene lost 3 bases, with 14 bases spanning the gap. CDR1 is SGHVS and CDR2 is FQNEAQ in the germline V gene. This CDR3 spans 13 amino acids. The CDR3 here is CASSDRLVYEQYF. The CDR3 DNA is TGTGCCAGCTCCGATCGGCTTGTCTACGAGCAGTACTTC.

This clone appeared once. This CDR3 reads CSVERGLAGLSYNEQFF. Written as DNA, the CDR3 is TGCAGCGTTGAGAGGGGACTAGCGGGGCTCTCCTACAATGAGCAGTTCTTC. The gene calls are TRBV29-1 and TRBJ2-1; 13 bases match TRBD2. Per germline, CDR1 SQVTM and CDR2 ANQGSEA. The CDR3 contains 17 residues. V trimming: 3 bases; J trimming: 0 bases; junction bases outside the gene matches: 5.

Concerning this clone: Other DNA sequences in this specimen translate into the identical CDR3. The genes are TRBV28 and TRBJ1-2; D unclear. V lost 1 base and J 3 bases, leaving 3 bases between the germline ends. This CDR3 is built from 12 residues. The V gene's germline CDR1 is MDHEN and CDR2 SYDVKM. This CDR3 reads CASSLSDYGYTF. Written as DNA, the CDR3 is TGTGCCAGCAGTTTATCCGACTATGGCTACACCTTC.

The chain has TRBV19 and TRBJ2-5, with 8 positions matching TRBD2. The CDR3 covers 17 residues. Germline V CDR1 and CDR2: LNHDA, SQIVND (reference sequence). The V gene end was trimmed by 3 bases and the J gene end by 1 base; junction bases not matched to a gene: 10. The CDR3 DNA follows: TGTGCCAGTAGTATTGGGGGCGGGGGGCCCCTCCAAGAGACCCAGTACTTC. Amino acid sequence: CASSIGGGGPLQETQYF.

In DNA form, the CDR3 reads TGTGCCATCAGGAGGGGACTAGCGGACCAAGAGACCCAGTACTTC. It specifies CAIRRGLADQETQYF. J is TRBJ2-5 and V is TRBV10-3; 11 positions agree with TRBD2. J was trimmed by 0 bases and V by 6 bases; bases with no gene match: 3. This CDR3 is built from 15 residues. Germline V lookup: CDR1 ENHRY, CDR2 SYGVKD.

Comment on this clone: Additional DNA sequences in this sample encode the identical CDR3. The chain is built from TRBV2 and TRBJ1-1; D ambiguous. Germline V lookup: CDR1 SNHLY, CDR2 FYNNEI. The CDR3 is made up of 14 amino acids. V shed 4 bases and J shed 2 bases, with 11 bases lying between them. The CDR3 loop reads CASSVGGPNTEAFF. Written as DNA, the CDR3 is TGTGCCAGCAGTGTAGGAGGCCCAAACACTGAAGCTTTCTTT.

The CDR3 sequence is CASSLQRQGRAGANVLTF. The CDR3 nucleotides read TGTGCCAGCAGTTTACAGAGGCAGGGTAGAGCTGGGGCCAACGTCCTGACTTTC. The J gene is TRBJ2-6, the V gene TRBV27; TRBD1 might be the D (5 bases). Trimming cost V 2 bases and J 2 bases, with 16 bases left between them. The CDR3 extends over 18 amino acids. The germline V gene has CDR1 MNHEY and CDR2 SMNVEV (reference sequence).

The chain is built from TRBV11-2 and TRBJ1-5, with 8 bases fitting TRBD1. CDR3 size: 17 residues. With 1 base clipped from V and 3 bases from J, the junction kept 8 bases outside the gene matches. CDR1 SGHAT and CDR2 FQNNGV come from the germline V gene. CDR3: CASSLGEGTGLNQPQHF. Written as DNA, the CDR3 is TGTGCCAGCAGCTTAGGGGAAGGGACAGGCCTCAATCAGCCCCAGCATTTT.

Turning to this clone: This sample also contains other DNA sequences that code for the same CDR3. This chain uses TRBV6-5 with TRBJ2-7; D may be TRBD2 (5 bases). Trimming removed 3 bases from V and 0 bases from J, with 12 bases in between. The CDR3 is 15 amino acids. Germline loops: CDR1 MNHEY, CDR2 SVGAGI. For the CDR3, the DNA is TGTGCCAGCAGTTATAGGCTAGCAGGCTCCTACGAGCAGTACTTC. Protein sequence: CASSYRLAGSYEQYF.

The chain couples TRBV18 to TRBJ2-6; TRBD1 matches 8 bases. With V trimmed by 5 bases and J by 0 bases, 9 bases remained unmatched. CDR1 is KGHSH, CDR2 LQKENI, per germline. The CDR3 length is 18 residues. CDR3 residues: CASSFGDRLSSGANVLTF. The CDR3 bases are TGTGCCAGCTCATTCGGGGACAGGTTGAGCTCTGGGGCCAACGTCCTGACTTTC.

This clone was seen just once. The sample carries other DNA sequences with the same CDR3. V and J are TRBV19 and TRBJ1-2; D unresolved. V was shortened by 1 base and J by 4 bases, with 7 bases between the two germline ends. Germline V gives CDR1 LNHDA, CDR2 SQIVND (reference sequence). This CDR3 contains 13 residues. CDR3 residues: CASSIARFYGYTF. The CDR3 DNA reads TGTGCCAGTAGTATAGCGCGGTTCTATGGCTACACCTTC.

The rearrangement joins TRBV2 to TRBJ1-2; D may be TRBD1 (5 bases). This CDR3 has 13 residues. V lost 1 base and J lost 7, with 10 bases in between. Germline V gene lookup returns CDR1 SNHLY and CDR2 FYNNEI. CDR3 in amino acids: CASSEGGTFGYTF. As DNA, the CDR3 is TGTGCCAGCAGTGAAGGAGGGACGTTTGGCTACACCTTC. The full variable domain, in which reference TRBV2 and TRBJ1-2 provide the parts outside the CDR3, is EPEVTQTPSHQVTQMGQEVILRCVPISNHLYFYWYRQILGQKVEFLVSFYNNEISEKSEIFDDQFSVERPDGSNFTLKIRSTKLEDSAMYFCASSEGGTFGYTFGSGTRLTVV.

The V gene is TRBV25-1, the J gene TRBJ2-3; possibly TRBD1 for D (6 bases). This CDR3 has 17 amino acids. V was cut by 3 bases and J by 1 base, with 17 bases left in between. The germline V gene has CDR1 MGHDK and CDR2 SYGVNS. In nucleotides, the CDR3 is TGTGCCAGCAGTGAGGTCCACAGGGTTTGGGGCACAGATACGCAGTATTTT. This encodes CASSEVHRVWGTDTQYF.

The chain employs TRBV19 and TRBJ1-2, with TRBD1 as a possible D gene (5 bases). The germline CDR1 and CDR2 sequences are LNHDA and SQIVND (reference sequence). This CDR3 region has 14 residues. The germline V and J ends were trimmed by 6 bases and 2 bases, with 13 bases remaining between them. CDR3 sequence: CASRSEPGNYGYTF. DNA for the CDR3: TGTGCCAGTAGGTCGGAACCAGGGAACTATGGCTACACCTTC. Using reference TRBV19 and TRBJ1-2 for the parts outside the CDR3, the full variable domain is DGGITQSPKYLFRKEGQNVTLSCEQNLNHDAMYWYRQDPGQGLRLIYYSQIVNDFQKGDIAEGYSVSREKKESFPLTVTSAQKNPTAFYLCASRSEPGNYGYTFGSGTRLTVV.

This chain joins TRBV27 and TRBJ2-7; 7 nucleotides line up with TRBD1. This CDR3 contains 15 residues. With V trimmed by 4 bases and J by 2 bases, 8 bases remained unmatched. Germline loops: CDR1 MNHEY, CDR2 SMNVEV (reference sequence). CDR3 region: CASSSGWDSPYEQYF. CDR3 sequence (DNA): TGTGCCAGCAGTTCCGGATGGGACAGCCCCTACGAGCAGTACTTC.

This clone has more than one count but fewer than ten. One end of the junction does not line up with germline, which may come from a read error. This sequence joins TRBV28 and TRBJ1-1, with 9 nucleotides matching TRBD1. Germline V gene sequence: CDR1 MDHEN, CDR2 SYDVKM. The CDR3 length is 15 residues. The CDR3 spells CASSPGDRVNTEAFF. The CDR3 DNA reads as TGTGCCAGCAGCCCGGGGGACAGGGTGAATACTGAAGCTTTCTTT. Using reference TRBV28 and TRBJ1-1 for the parts outside the CDR3, the full variable domain is DVKVTQSSRYLVKRTGEKVFLECVQDMDHENMFWYRQDPGLGLRLIYFSYDVKMKEKGDIPEGYSVSREKKERFSLILESASTNQTSMYLCASSPGDRVNTEAFFGQGTRLTVV.

The chain joins TRBV6-1 to TRBJ2-7; 10 bases are shared with TRBD2. After removal of 5 bases from V and 6 bases from J, the junction contained 7 bases not matched to a gene. This CDR3 is 14 amino acids long. CDR1 and CDR2 from the germline V gene are MNHNS and SASEGT. CDR3 sequence: CASSRLAGLGEQYF. CDR3 bases: TGTGCCAGCAGTCGACTAGCGGGCCTTGGCGAGCAGTACTTC.